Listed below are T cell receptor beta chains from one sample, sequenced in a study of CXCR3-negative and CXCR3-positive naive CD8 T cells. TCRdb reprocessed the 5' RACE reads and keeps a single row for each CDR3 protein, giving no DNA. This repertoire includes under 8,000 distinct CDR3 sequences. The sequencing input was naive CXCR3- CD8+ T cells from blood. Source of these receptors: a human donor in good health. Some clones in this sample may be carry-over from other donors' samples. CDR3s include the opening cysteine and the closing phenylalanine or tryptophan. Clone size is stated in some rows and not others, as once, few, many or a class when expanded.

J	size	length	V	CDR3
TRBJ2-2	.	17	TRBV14	CASSQVGATTNTGELFF
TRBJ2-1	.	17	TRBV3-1	CASSQDQGLSSYNEQFF
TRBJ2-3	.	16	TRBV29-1	CSSHEGPASSTDTQYF
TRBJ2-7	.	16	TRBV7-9	CASSPPSGLSSYEQYF
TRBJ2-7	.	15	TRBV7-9	CASSPREDNSYEQYF
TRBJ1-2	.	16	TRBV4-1	CASSQDEGLGGVGYTF
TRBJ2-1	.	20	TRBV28	CASSFPRELLVPREGNEQFF
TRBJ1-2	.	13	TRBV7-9	CASSTGQAYGYTF
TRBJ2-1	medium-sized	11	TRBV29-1	CSVEGLNEQFF
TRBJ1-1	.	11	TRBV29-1	CSVTPVTEAFF
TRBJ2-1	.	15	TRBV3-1	CASSQSGSSYNEQFF
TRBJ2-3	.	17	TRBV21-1	CASSSTPWRESPDTQYF
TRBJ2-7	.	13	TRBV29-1	CSVIGTEKYEQYF
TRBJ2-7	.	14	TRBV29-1	CSVFTPNNIGEQYF
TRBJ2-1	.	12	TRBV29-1	CSGHSGTFEQFF
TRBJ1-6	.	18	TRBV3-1	CASSQDGAGGLGNSPLHF
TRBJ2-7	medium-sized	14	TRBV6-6	CASSLGTIVYEQYF
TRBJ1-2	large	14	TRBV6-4	CASSDFAGGVGYTF
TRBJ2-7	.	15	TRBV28	CASSLPQGPPYEQYF
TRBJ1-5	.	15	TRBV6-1	CASRDQGVYNQPQHF
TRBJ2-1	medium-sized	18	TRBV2	CASSERGLAEPYRDEQFF
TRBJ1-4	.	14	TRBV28	CASSFLDGAEKLFF
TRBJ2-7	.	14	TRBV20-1	CSARDQHPSYEQYF
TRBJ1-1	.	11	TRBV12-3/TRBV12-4	CACRGGTEAFF
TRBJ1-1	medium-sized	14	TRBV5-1	CASSLETTALEAFF
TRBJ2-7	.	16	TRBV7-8	CASSSRGLGGSYEQYF
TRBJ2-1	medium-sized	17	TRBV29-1	CSVEVPWGGSTYNEQFF
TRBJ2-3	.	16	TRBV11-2	CASSLHGQGSTDTQYF
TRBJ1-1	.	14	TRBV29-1	CSVEKRTGSPEAFF
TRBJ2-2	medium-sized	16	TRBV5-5	CASSLPGGASTGELFF
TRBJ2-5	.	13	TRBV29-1	CSVETSGRETQYF
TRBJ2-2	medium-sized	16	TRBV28	CASSSRQGLRTGELFF
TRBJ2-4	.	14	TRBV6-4	CASSDSQRGNIQYF
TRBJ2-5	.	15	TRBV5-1	CASSLIGGREETQYF
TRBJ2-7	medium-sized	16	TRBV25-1	CASSGSRTGGAYEQYF
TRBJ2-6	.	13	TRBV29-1	CSVEVSGANVLTF
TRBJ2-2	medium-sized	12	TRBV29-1	CSVPRNTGELFF
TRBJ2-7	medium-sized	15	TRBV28	CASSLLRVPSYEQYF
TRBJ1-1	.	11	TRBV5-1	CASSLDREAFF
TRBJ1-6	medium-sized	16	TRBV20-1	CSARTTGESTNSPLHF
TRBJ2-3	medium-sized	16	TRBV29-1	CSGALGGTPSTDTQYF
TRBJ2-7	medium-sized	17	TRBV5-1	CASSKEASGSGLYEQYF
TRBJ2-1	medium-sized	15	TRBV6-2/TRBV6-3	CASSYGGRSYNEQFF
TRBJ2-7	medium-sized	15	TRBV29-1	CSAVSTGLPSYEQYF
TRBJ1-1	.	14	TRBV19	CASSHGTVNTEAFF
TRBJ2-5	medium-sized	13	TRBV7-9	CASSESILETQYF
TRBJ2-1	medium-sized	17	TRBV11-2	CASSLDPGQGKYNEQFF
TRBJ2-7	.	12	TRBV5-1	CASSLGGKEQYF